This T cell receptor beta chain was captured by sequencing in a study of blood T cell repertoires in COVID-19. Looking at the study overall: Whether acute or convalescent, the COVID-19 samples came from the United States, Italy and Spain.

The authors' processing: Nucleated cell number was recorded as an estimate derived from reference gene primer amplification. Only in-frame clones appear in the TCRdb table, and some are missing; sequencing was by immunoSEQ multiplex PCR. V and J calls and clone size are as listed in that table; D and trimming were resolved from the DNA. The data contain more than 200,000 clones, less than 90% of them singletons. This clonotype originated in a man aged 70-80 years with acute or convalescent COVID-19. Sequencing was performed on peripheral blood.

The CDR3 sequence: CASSDVTPTYNEQFF. The CDR3 nucleotides are TGTGCCAGCAGTGATGTCACGCCTACCTACAATGAGCAGTTCTTC. The chain has TRBV2 and TRBJ2-1; no firm D call. Trimming removed 3 bases from V and 2 bases from J, with 11 bases in between. This CDR3 contains 15 residues. Germline values: CDR1 SNHLY, CDR2 FYNNEI.